This T cell receptor (beta chain) was documented in a study of blood T cell repertoires in COVID-19. Study context: There were acute and convalescent COVID-19 samples, and they came from the United States, Italy and Spain. Sources were T cells, B-cell-depleted T cells, or PBMCs; the material itself was cDNA or gDNA.

Germline values: CDR1 LNHNV, CDR2 YYDKDF (reference sequence). The CDR3 covers 13 residues. V lost 0 bases and J lost 9, with 9 bases in between. Authors' data handling: Reference gene primers were amplified, and this amplification served to estimate nucleated cell counts. Only in-frame clones appear in the TCRdb table, and some are missing; sequencing was by immunoSEQ multiplex PCR. V, J and clone size are taken as reported in that table, and D and trimming were inferred from the DNA itself. Among fewer than 300,000 clones listed, approximately 82% were seen once. What was sequenced was peripheral blood. The origin of this receptor is a woman between 65 and 79 years old with active or convalescent COVID-19. The chain carries TRBV15 and TRBJ1-5; TRBD1 might be the D (6 bases). The CDR3: CATSRDWGRPQHF. The CDR3 bases are TGTGCCACCAGCAGAGACTGGGGGCGGCCCCAGCATTTT.